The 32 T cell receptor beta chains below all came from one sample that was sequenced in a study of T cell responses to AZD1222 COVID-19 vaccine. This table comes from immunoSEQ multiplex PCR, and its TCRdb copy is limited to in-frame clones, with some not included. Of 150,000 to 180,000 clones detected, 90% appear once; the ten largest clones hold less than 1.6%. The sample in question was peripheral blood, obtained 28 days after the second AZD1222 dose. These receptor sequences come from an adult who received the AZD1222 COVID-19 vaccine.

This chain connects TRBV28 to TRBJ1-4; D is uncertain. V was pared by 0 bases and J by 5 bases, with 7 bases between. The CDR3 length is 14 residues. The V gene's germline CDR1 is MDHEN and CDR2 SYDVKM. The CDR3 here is CASSLWEKNEKLFF. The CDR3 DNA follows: TGTGCCAGCAGTTTATGGGAAAAGAATGAAAAACTGTTTTTT.

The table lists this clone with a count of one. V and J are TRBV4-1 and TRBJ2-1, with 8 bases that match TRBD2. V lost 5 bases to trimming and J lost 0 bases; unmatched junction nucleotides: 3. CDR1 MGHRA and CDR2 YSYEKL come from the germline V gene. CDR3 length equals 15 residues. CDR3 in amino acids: CASSYSGNSYNEQFF. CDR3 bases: TGCGCCAGCAGCTATAGCGGGAACTCCTACAATGAGCAGTTCTTC.

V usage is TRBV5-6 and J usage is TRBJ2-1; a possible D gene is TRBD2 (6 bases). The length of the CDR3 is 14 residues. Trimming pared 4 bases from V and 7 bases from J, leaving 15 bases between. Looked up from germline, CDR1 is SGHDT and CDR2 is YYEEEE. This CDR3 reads CASSGREGRNEQFF. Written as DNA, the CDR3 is TGTGCCAGCAGCGGCAGGGAAGGGAGGAATGAGCAGTTCTTC.

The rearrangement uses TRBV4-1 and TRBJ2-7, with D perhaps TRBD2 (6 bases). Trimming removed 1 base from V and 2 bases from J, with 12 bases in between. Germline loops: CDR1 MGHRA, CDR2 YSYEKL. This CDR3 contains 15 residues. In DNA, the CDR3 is TGCGCCAGCAGCCAAGGGGGGGAGCGGCCCTACGAGCAGTACTTC. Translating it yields CASSQGGERPYEQYF.

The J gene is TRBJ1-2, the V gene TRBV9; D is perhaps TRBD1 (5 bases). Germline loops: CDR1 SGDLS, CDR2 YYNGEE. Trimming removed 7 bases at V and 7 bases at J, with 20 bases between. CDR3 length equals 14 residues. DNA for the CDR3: TGTGCCAGCGAGGCACAGGTTCTTTCAACTGGCTACACCTTC. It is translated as CASEAQVLSTGYTF.

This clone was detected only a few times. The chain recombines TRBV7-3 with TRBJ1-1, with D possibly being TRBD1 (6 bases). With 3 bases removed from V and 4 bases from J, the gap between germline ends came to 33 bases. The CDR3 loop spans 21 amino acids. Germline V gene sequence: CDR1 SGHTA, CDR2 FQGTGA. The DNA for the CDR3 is TGTGCCAGCAGCTTTCGGAACCATTACTACCGGGACAAAGGGGTTGGCACTGAAGCTTTCTTT. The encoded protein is CASSFRNHYYRDKGVGTEAFF.

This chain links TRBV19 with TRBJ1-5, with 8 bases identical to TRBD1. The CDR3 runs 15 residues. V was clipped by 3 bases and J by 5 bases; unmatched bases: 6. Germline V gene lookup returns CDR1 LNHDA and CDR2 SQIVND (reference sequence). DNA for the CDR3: TGTGCCAGTAGTATGGCGTCAGGGGGCTATCAGCCCCAGCATTTT. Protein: CASSMASGGYQPQHF.

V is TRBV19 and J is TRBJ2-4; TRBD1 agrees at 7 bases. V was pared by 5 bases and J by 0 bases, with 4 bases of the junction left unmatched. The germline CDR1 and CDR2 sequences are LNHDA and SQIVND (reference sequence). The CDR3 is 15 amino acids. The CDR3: CASSQGQLAKNIQYF. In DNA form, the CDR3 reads TGTGCCAGTAGTCAGGGACAGCTAGCCAAAAACATTCAGTACTTC.

The CDR3, as DNA: TGTGCCAGCAGCTCCCCGACCGAGTCTGAAGCTTTCTTT. Amino acids: CASSSPTESEAFF. V is TRBV11-3 and J is TRBJ1-1; the D is unclear. The ends were cut back, 4 bases at V and 6 bases at J, with 12 bases in the middle. Germline CDR1 SGHNT, CDR2 YENEEA. The CDR3 contains 13 residues.

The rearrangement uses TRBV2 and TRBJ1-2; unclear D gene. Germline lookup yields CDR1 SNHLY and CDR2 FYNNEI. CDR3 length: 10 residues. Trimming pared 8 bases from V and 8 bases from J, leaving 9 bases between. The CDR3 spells CASLFNGYTF. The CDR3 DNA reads TGTGCCAGCCTGTTCAACGGCTACACCTTC. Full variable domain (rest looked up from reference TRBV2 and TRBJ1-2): EPEVTQTPSHQVTQMGQEVILRCVPISNHLYFYWYRQILGQKVEFLVSFYNNEISEKSEIFDDQFSVERPDGSNFTLKIRSTKLEDSAMYFCASLFNGYTFGSGTRLTVV.

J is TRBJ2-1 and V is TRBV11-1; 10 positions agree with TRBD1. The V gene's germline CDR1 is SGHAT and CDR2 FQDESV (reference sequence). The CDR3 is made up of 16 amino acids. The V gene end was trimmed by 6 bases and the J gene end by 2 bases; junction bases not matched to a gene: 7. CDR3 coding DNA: TGTGCCAGCAGGAACCGGGACAGGGGCCCCTACAATGAGCAGTTCTTC. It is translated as CASRNRDRGPYNEQFF.

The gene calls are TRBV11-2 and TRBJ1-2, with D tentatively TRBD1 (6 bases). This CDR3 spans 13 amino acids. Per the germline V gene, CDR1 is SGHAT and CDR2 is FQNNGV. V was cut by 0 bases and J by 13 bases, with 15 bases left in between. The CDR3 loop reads CASSLEWPQGPTF. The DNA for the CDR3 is TGTGCCAGCAGCTTAGAGTGGCCACAGGGTCCCACCTTC.

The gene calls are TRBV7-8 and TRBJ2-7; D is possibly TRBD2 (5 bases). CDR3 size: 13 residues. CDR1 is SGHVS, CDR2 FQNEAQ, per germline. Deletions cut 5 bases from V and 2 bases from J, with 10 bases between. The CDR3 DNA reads TGTGCCAGCAGCCCGGCGAGGGCCTACGAGCAGTACTTC. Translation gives CASSPARAYEQYF.

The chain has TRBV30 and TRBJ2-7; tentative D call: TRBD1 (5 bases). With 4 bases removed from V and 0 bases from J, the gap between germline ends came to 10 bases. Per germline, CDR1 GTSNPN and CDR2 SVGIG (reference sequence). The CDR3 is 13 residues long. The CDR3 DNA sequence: TGTGCCTGGAACGCAGGGAACTCCTACGAGCAGTACTTC. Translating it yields CAWNAGNSYEQYF. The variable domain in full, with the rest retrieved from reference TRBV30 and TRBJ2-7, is SQTIHQWPATLVQPVGSPLSLECTVEGTSNPNLYWYRQAAGRGLQLLFYSVGIGQISSEVPQNLSASRPQDRQFILSSKKLLLSDSGFYLCAWNAGNSYEQYFGPGTRLTVT.

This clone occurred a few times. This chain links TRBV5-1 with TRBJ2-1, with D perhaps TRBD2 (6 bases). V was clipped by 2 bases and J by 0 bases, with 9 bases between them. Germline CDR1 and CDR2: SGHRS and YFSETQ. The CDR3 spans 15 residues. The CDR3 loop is CASSFRDSSYNEQFF. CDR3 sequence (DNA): TGCGCCAGCAGCTTCCGGGACTCCTCCTACAATGAGCAGTTCTTC.

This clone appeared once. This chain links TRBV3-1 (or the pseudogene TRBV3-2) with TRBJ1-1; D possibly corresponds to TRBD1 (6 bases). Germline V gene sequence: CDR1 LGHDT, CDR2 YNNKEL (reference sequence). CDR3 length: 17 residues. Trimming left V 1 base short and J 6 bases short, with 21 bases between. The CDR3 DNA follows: TGTGCCAGCAGCCAAGGAAGGAAGGGGGGTTTGCGCGCTGAAGCTTTCTTT. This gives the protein CASSQGRKGGLRAEAFF.

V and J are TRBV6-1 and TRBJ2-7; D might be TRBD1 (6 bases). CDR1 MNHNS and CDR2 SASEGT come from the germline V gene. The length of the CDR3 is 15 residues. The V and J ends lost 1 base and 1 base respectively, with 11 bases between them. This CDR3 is CASSEDRASSYEQYF. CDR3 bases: TGTGCCAGCAGTGAAGACAGGGCCTCTTCCTACGAGCAGTACTTC.

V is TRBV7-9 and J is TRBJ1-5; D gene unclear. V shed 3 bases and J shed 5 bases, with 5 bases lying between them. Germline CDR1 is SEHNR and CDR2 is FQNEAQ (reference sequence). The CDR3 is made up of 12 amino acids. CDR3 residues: CASSFADQPQHF. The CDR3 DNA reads TGTGCCAGCAGCTTCGCTGATCAGCCCCAGCATTTT.

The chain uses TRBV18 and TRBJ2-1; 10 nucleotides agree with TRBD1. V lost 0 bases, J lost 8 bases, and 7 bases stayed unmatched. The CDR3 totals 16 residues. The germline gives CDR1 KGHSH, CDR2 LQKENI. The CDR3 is CASSPPVRDRGHEQFF. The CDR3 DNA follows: TGTGCCAGCTCACCACCGGTTCGGGACAGGGGCCATGAGCAGTTCTTC.

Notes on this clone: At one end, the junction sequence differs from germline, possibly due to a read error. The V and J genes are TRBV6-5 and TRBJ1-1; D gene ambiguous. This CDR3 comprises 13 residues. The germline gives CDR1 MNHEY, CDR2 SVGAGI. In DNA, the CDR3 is TGTGCCAGCAGTTACTCAGTCGCGGAGGTGGGAATTTTT. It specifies CASSYSVAEVGIF.

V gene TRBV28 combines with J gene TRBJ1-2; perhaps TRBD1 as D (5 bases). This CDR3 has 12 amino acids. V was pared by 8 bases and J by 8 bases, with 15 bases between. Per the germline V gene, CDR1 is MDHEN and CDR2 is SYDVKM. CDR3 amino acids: CASRRGIEGYTF. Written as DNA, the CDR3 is TGTGCCAGCCGGCGGGGCATCGAGGGCTACACCTTC.

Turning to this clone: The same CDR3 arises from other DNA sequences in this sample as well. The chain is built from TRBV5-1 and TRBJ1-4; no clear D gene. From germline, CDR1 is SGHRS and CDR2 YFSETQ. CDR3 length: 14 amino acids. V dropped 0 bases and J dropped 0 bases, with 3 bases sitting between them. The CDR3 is CASSLGSTNEKLFF. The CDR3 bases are TGCGCCAGCAGCTTGGGTTCAACTAATGAAAAACTGTTTTTT.

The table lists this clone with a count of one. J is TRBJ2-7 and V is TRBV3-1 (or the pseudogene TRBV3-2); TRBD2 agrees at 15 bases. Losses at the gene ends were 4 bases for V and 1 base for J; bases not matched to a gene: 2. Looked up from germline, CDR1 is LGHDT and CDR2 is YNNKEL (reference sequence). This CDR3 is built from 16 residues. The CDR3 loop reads CASSPGLAGGSYEQYF. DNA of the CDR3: TGTGCCAGCAGCCCTGGACTAGCGGGAGGGTCCTACGAGCAGTACTTC.

The CDR3 region is CASQEGISTRNTIYF. In DNA, the CDR3 is TGTGCCAGCCAGGAAGGGATCTCAACGAGAAACACCATATATTTT. The chain links TRBV7-9 to TRBJ1-3, with D unclear. Trimming took off 8 bases at V and 5 bases at J, with 19 bases between the two ends. The CDR3 extends over 15 amino acids. CDR1 and CDR2 from the germline V gene are SEHNR and FQNEAQ (reference sequence).

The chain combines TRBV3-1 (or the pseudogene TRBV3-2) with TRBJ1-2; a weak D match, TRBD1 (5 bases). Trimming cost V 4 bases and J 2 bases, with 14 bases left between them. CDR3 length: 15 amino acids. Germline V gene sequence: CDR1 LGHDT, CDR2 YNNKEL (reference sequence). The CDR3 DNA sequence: TGTGCCAGCAGCCTCCGAGCAGGGAGGAACTATGGCTACACCTTC. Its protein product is CASSLRAGRNYGYTF.

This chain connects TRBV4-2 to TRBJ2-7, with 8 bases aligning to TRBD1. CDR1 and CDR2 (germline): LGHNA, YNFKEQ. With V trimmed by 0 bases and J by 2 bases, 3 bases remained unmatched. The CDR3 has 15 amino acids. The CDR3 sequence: CASSQDGTGTYEQYF. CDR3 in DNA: TGTGCCAGCAGCCAAGATGGGACAGGCACCTACGAGCAGTACTTC.

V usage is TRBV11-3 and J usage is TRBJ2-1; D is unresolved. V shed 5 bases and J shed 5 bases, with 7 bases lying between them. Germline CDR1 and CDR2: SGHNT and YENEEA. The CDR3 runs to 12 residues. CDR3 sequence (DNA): TGTGCCAGCAGCGAGTATGACAATGAGCAGTTCTTC. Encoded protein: CASSEYDNEQFF.

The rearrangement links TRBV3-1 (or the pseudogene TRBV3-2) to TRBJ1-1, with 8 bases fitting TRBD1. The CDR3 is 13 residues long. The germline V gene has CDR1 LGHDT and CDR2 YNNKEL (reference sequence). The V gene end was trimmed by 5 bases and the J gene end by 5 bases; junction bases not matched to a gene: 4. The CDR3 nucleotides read TGTGCCAGCAGCTTAGACAGGGGAACTGAAGCTTTCTTT. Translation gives CASSLDRGTEAFF.

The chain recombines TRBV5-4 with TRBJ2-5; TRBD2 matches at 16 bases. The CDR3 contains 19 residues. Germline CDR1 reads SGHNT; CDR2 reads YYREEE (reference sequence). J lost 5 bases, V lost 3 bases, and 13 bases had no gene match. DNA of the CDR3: TGTGCCAGCAGCTCCGGGACTAGCGGGGGGGTAAAATTAAGGGAGACCCAGTACTTC. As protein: CASSSGTSGGVKLRETQYF.

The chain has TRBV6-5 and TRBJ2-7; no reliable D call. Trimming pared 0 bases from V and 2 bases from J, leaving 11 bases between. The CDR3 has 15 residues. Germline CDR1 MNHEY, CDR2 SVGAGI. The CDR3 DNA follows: TGTGCCAGCAGTTACTCGTCTCGAATAACCTACGAGCAGTACTTC. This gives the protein CASSYSSRITYEQYF.

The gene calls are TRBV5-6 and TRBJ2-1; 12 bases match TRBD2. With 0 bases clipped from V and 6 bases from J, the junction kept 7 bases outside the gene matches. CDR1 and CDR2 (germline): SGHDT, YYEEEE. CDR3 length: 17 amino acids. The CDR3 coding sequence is TGTGCCAGCAGCTTGGCAGCTAGCGGGAGGGCCCGCAATGAGCAGTTCTTC. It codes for CASSLAASGRARNEQFF.

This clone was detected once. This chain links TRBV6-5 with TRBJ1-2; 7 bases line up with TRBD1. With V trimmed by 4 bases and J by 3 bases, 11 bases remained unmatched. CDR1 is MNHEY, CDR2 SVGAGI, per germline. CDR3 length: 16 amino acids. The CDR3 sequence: CASSSRLDRVYYGYTF. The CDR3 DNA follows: TGTGCCAGCAGTTCGAGACTCGACAGGGTCTACTATGGCTACACCTTC.